One and the same sample provided the 24 T cell receptor beta chains below, sequenced in a study of T cells of healthy individuals. TCRdb used MiXCR to reprocess the 5' RACE reads, holding one entry per CDR3 protein. The repertoire holds about 63,000 distinct CDR3 sequences, with around 15% as singletons. The source of these receptors is a human donor in good health.

There are many counts of this clonotype. The V gene is TRBV25-1, the J gene TRBJ2-3; no clear D. Germline CDR1 and CDR2: MGHDK and SYGVNS. This CDR3 region has 16 residues. V shed 2 bases and J shed 2 bases, with 14 bases lying between them. CDR3 protein: CASSEALGMVTDTQYF. As DNA, the CDR3 is TGTGCCAGCAGTGAAGCCCTGGGAATGGTCACAGATACGCAGTATTTT.

This clonotype was recorded many times. The chain couples TRBV7-9 to TRBJ2-5; D remains unclear. There are 11 residues in the CDR3. The V and J ends lost 4 bases and 2 bases respectively, with 2 bases between them. In germline, CDR1 is SEHNR, CDR2 FQNEAQ (reference sequence). The CDR3 DNA reads TGTGCCAGCAGCTGGCAAGAGACCCAGTACTTC. Translated: CASSWQETQYF.

The V and J genes are TRBV11-3 and TRBJ2-3; D might be TRBD2 (6 bases). CDR1 SGHNT and CDR2 YENEEA come from the germline V gene. The V and J ends lost 5 bases and 7 bases respectively, with 13 bases between them. CDR3 length: 13 residues. CDR3 nucleotides: TGTGCCAGCAGCGACCGGGAGCCAAATACGCAGTATTTT. This sequence encodes CASSDREPNTQYF.

The genes are TRBV10-3 and TRBJ2-3; the match to TRBD2 covers 9 bases. Germline loops: CDR1 ENHRY, CDR2 SYGVKD. The CDR3 contains 16 residues. J gave up 0 bases and V 4 bases, and 5 bases lay outside the gene matches. The CDR3 region is CAISAGTSSSTDTQYF. The CDR3 bases are TGTGCCATCAGTGCTGGGACTAGCAGCAGCACAGATACGCAGTATTTT.

The V call is TRBV11-2, the J call TRBJ2-2, with D possibly TRBD2 on 6 matching bases. This CDR3 contains 16 residues. Germline lookup yields CDR1 SGHAT and CDR2 FQNNGV. V was trimmed by 5 bases and J by 5 bases, leaving 18 bases between them. The CDR3 nucleotides read TGTGCCAGCAGCCTCCTGAGGATACTAGCAACCGGGGAGCTGTTTTTT. Translating gives CASSLLRILATGELFF.

This clonotype was counted only a few times. This sequence joins TRBV4-1 and TRBJ2-3, with D possibly TRBD2 on 5 matching bases. In germline, CDR1 is MGHRA, CDR2 YSYEKL. V gave up 1 base and J gave up 4 bases, with 12 bases separating them. The CDR3 consists of 15 residues. The CDR3 reads CASSQVGSRADTQYF. The CDR3 DNA reads as TGCGCCAGCAGCCAAGTAGGGTCGAGGGCAGATACGCAGTATTTT.

This chain connects TRBV12-3 or TRBV12-4 to TRBJ2-2, with 7 bases aligning to TRBD1. The CDR3 spans 17 residues. V lost 6 bases and J lost 3; bases outside the gene matches: 13. The CDR3 spells CASSSNRQGSYTGELFF. As DNA, the CDR3 is TGTGCCAGCAGCTCAAACAGACAGGGATCGTACACCGGGGAGCTGTTTTTT.

This clonotype was found many times. This chain uses TRBV20-1 with TRBJ2-7; D is possibly TRBD1 (5 bases). The CDR3 extends over 13 amino acids. The V gene's germline CDR1 is DFQATT and CDR2 SNEGSKA (reference sequence). V dropped 4 bases and J dropped 1 base, with 11 bases sitting between them. CDR3 DNA sequence: TGCAGTGCTACCCCAGGGTCTTCCTACGAGCAGTACTTC. Translating gives CSATPGSSYEQYF.

A note on this clonotype: Its ends do not fully match the called genes, so a read error is possible. The V and J genes are TRBV3-1 and TRBJ2-1; D is undetermined. Germline V gives CDR1 LGHDT, CDR2 YNNKEL (reference sequence). The CDR3 loop spans 14 amino acids. The CDR3 DNA follows: TGTGCCAGCAGCCATCGGCGGACCTACAATGAGCAGTCCTTC. Amino acids: CASSHRRTYNEQSF.

This clonotype was observed a few times. V gene TRBV19 combines with J gene TRBJ2-7; D is unresolved. Germline assignment: CDR1 LNHDA and CDR2 SQIVND (reference sequence). This CDR3 spans 14 amino acids. The V gene lost 5 bases and the J gene lost 1 base, with 12 bases spanning the gap. In nucleotides, the CDR3 is TGTGCCAGTAGTCTCCGGACGGATTCCTACGAGCAGTACTTC. Translation: CASSLRTDSYEQYF.

J is TRBJ2-5 and V is TRBV9, with 8 positions matching TRBD2. V lost 0 bases, J lost 5 bases, and 9 bases stayed unmatched. The CDR3 spans 16 residues. Germline lookup yields CDR1 SGDLS and CDR2 YYNGEE. DNA of the CDR3: TGTGCCAGCAGCGTAGCTACGGCGGGGGGCGGGGAGACCCAGTACTTC. It is translated as CASSVATAGGGETQYF.

This clonotype was recorded a few times. At one of its ends the junction is not consistent with the germline gene, which may arise from a read error. The rearrangement uses TRBV6-2 or TRBV6-3 and TRBJ2-7; D may be TRBD2 (6 bases). Germline V lookup: CDR1 MNHEY, CDR2 SVGEGT. The CDR3 has 11 amino acids. CDR3 sequence reads: CASSRGIFPHF. The CDR3 DNA is TGTGCCAGCAGCCGGGGGATCTTCCCGCACTTC.

This chain connects TRBV27 to TRBJ2-4, with D perhaps matching TRBD1 (7 bases). Trimming shortened V by 6 bases and J by 7 bases, and 19 bases separated the two germline ends. Germline CDR1 reads MNHEY; CDR2 reads SMNVEV (reference sequence). The CDR3 loop spans 15 amino acids. The CDR3 region is CASSREVTGRNIQYF. CDR3 DNA sequence: TGTGCCAGCAGCCGCGAGGTGACAGGGAGGAACATTCAGTACTTC.

This clonotype is a singleton in its sample. This chain joins TRBV5-1 and TRBJ1-2; TRBD1 matches 12 bases. The CDR3 covers 17 residues. Germline trimming cut 0 bases from V and 7 bases from J; bases unmatched to any gene: 10. Germline CDR1 and CDR2: SGHRS and YFSETQ. The CDR3 region is CASSLDIRRDRGLGYTF. In DNA form, the CDR3 reads TGCGCCAGCAGCTTGGACATTCGACGGGACAGGGGGCTTGGCTACACCTTC.

The J gene is TRBJ1-2, the V gene TRBV9; no reliable D call. Trimming stripped 2 bases from V and 5 bases from J, with 7 bases between. CDR1 and CDR2 from the germline V gene are SGDLS and YYNGEE. The CDR3 contains 12 residues. CDR3: CASSVVGYGYTF. CDR3 sequence (DNA): TGTGCCAGCAGCGTCGTTGGTTATGGCTACACCTTC.

This clonotype was found a few times. The chain's CDR3 is CASRFKIFLHAYEQYF. The CDR3 bases are TGTGCAAGTCGCTTCAAAATATTTTTACATGCCTACGAGCAGTACTTC. This chain links TRBV12-2 with TRBJ2-7. TRBV12-2 is a known pseudogene. The CDR3 has 16 amino acids.

The chain has TRBV5-5 and TRBJ2-6; 8 nucleotides line up with TRBD1. V lost 4 bases and J lost 0; bases outside the gene matches: 9. The CDR3 loop spans 18 amino acids. Germline V lookup: CDR1 SGHKS, CDR2 YYEKEE (reference sequence). This CDR3 reads CASSPTTGANSGANVLTF. CDR3 sequence (DNA): TGTGCCAGCAGCCCTACGACAGGGGCGAACTCTGGGGCCAACGTCCTGACTTTC.

This clonotype has a count of ten or more. The chain has TRBV29-1 and TRBJ1-5; the match to TRBD1 covers 7 bases. This CDR3 contains 13 residues. The germline gives CDR1 SQVTM, CDR2 ANQGSEA. Germline trimming cut 4 bases from V and 7 bases from J; bases unmatched to any gene: 7. The DNA for the CDR3 is TGCAGCGTTGGGGGACAGTCAAACCAGCCCCAGCATTTT. It yields the protein CSVGGQSNQPQHF.

This clonotype was seen ten or more times. The rearrangement joins TRBV11-2 to TRBJ2-7, with D possibly being TRBD1 (5 bases). Trimming took off 2 bases at V and 3 bases at J, with 8 bases between the two ends. Germline-derived CDR1 and CDR2 are SGHAT and FQNNGV. This CDR3 region has 13 residues. The CDR3 bases are TGTGCCAGCAGCTTAAGACAGAACTACGAGCAGTACTTC. The encoded protein is CASSLRQNYEQYF.

The V call is TRBV7-2, the J call TRBJ1-2, with D maybe TRBD1 (5 bases). Trimming took 5 bases from V and 6 from J, leaving 16 bases between them. CDR3 length: 14 amino acids. CDR1 is SGHTA, CDR2 FQGNSA, per germline. CDR3 bases: TGTGCCAGCAGCATCGGGACTGAAACTAATGGCTACACCTTC. This gives the protein CASSIGTETNGYTF.

This clonotype was recorded many times. The V and J genes are TRBV4-1 and TRBJ2-1, with a possible D match to TRBD2 (5 bases). The V and J ends lost 1 base and 7 bases respectively, with 20 bases between them. CDR1 and CDR2 from the germline V gene are MGHRA and YSYEKL. CDR3 length: 17 residues. CDR3 sequence reads: CASSQGSGPPGMNEQFF. In nucleotides, the CDR3 is TGCGCCAGCAGCCAAGGGAGCGGCCCCCCCGGGATGAATGAGCAGTTCTTC.

The chain links TRBV5-1 to TRBJ1-5, with a tentative D call TRBD1 (5 bases). Germline V gene lookup returns CDR1 SGHRS and CDR2 YFSETQ. CDR3 size: 16 residues. V lost 3 bases and J 4 bases, leaving 17 bases between the germline ends. The CDR3 is CASSSVQVGGNQPQHF. The DNA for the CDR3 is TGCGCCAGCAGCTCAGTTCAGGTGGGGGGTAATCAGCCCCAGCATTTT.

The chain recombines TRBV11-3 with TRBJ2-3, with D possibly matching TRBD2 (6 bases). Germline loops: CDR1 SGHNT, CDR2 YENEEA. Trimming pared 3 bases from V and 5 bases from J, leaving 15 bases between. The CDR3 totals 15 residues. Written as DNA, the CDR3 is TGTGCCAGCAGCTTCCGAGGTGGGGGAGGAGATACGCAGTATTTT. It codes for CASSFRGGGGDTQYF.

The rearrangement links TRBV27 to TRBJ1-2; D perhaps matches TRBD1 (5 bases). Between the trimmed V and J ends, which lost 3 bases and 4 bases, there was a span of 15 bases. Germline loops: CDR1 MNHEY, CDR2 SMNVEV (reference sequence). The CDR3 consists of 15 residues. The CDR3 here is CASSFAAAGGYGYTF. The CDR3, as DNA: TGTGCCAGCAGTTTTGCTGCAGCCGGGGGCTATGGCTACACCTTC.